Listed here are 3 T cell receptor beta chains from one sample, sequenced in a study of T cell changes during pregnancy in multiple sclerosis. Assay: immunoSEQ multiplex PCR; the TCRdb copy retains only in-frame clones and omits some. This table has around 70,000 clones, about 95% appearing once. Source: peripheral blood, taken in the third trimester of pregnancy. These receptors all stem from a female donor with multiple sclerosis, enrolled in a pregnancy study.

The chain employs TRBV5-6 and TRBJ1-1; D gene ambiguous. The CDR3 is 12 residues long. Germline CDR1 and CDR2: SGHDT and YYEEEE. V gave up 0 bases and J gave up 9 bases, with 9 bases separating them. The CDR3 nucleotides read TGTGCCAGCAGCTTGGATGACAAAAAAGCTTTCTTT. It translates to CASSLDDKKAFF.

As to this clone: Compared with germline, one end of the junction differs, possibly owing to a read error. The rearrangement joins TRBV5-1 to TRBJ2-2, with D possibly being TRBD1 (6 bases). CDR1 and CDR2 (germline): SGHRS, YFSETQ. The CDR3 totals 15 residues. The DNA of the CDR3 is TGCGCCAGCAACTTGGACCAGGGGCACACCGGGGAGCTGTTTTTT. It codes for CASNLDQGHTGELFF.

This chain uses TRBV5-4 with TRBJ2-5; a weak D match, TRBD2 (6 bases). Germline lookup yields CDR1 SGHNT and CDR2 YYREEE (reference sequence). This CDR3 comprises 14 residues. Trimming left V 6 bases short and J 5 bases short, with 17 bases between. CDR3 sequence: CASTLSPGDETQYF. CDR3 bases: TGTGCCAGCACCCTTTCGCCGGGAGATGAGACCCAGTACTTC. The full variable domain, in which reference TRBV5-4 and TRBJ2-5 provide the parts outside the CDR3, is ETGVTQSPTHLIKTRGQQVTLRCSSQSGHNTVSWYQQALGQGPQFIFQYYREEENGRGNFPPRFSGLQFPNYSSELNVNALELDDSALYLCASTLSPGDETQYFGPGTRLLVL.